Sequencing of this TCR beta chain was carried out in a study of technical replicates of blood from several donors. TCRdb's copy holds only in-frame clones and misses some; the assay was immunoSEQ multiplex PCR. This sample carries approximately 70,000 clones, about 90% of them seen once, and the ten largest clones take approximately 0.4%. The CDR3 totals 14 residues. Trimming removed 2 bases from V and 4 bases from J; junction bases left unmatched: 0. Per the germline V gene, CDR1 is LNHDA and CDR2 is SQIVND (reference sequence). Material: T cells isolated from PBMCs. J is TRBJ2-1 and V is TRBV19; TRBD2 aligns across 9 bases. This TCR was recovered from a human donor in good health. CDR3 in DNA: TGTGCCAGTAGTATAACTAGCGGGTACAATGAGCAGTTCTTC. It encodes CASSITSGYNEQFF.